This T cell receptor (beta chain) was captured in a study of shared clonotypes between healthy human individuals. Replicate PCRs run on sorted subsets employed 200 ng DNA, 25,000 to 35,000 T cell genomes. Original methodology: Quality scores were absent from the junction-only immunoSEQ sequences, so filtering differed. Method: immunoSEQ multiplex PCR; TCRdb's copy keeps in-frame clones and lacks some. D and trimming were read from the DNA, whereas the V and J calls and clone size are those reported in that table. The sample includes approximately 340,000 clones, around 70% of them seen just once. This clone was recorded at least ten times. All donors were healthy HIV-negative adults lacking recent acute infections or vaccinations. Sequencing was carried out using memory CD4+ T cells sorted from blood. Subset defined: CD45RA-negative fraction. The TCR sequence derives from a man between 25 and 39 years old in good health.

DNA of the CDR3: TGCAGCGTTTATTGGTTGGAGGGGAGGAAGACCCAGTACTTC. The encoded protein is CSVYWLEGRKTQYF. The V gene is TRBV29-1, the J gene TRBJ2-5, with D possibly TRBD2 on 6 matching bases. The CDR3 has 14 amino acids. The germline V gene has CDR1 SQVTM and CDR2 ANQGSEA. V was trimmed by 5 bases and J by 6 bases, leaving 19 bases between them.